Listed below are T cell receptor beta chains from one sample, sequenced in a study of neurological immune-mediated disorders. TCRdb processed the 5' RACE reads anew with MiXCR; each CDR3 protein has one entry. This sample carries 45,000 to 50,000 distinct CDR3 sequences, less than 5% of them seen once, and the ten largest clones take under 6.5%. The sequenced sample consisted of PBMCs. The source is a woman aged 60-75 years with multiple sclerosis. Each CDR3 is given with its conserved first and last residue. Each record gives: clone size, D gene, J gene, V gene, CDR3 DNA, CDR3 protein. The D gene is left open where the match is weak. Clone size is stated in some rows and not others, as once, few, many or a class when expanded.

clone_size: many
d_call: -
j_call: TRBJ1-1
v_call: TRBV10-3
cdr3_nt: TGTGCCAGCCGACAGCAAGTGAACACTGAAGCTTTCTTT
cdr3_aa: CASRQQVNTEAFF

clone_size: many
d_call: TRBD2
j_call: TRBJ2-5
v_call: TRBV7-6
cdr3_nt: TGTGCCAGCAGCTTAGTTTCTAGCGGGGCGGGAGAGACCCAGTACTTC
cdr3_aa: CASSLVSSGAGETQYF

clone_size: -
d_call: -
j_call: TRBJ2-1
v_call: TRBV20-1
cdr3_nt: TGCAGTGCTTTGTGGGCAGGGGCCTACAATGAGCAGTTCTTC
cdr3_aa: CSALWAGAYNEQFF

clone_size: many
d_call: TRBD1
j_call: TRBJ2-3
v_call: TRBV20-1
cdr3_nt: TGCAGTGCTTTTCCGGGACAGGGTGCAGATACGCAGTATTTT
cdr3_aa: CSAFPGQGADTQYF

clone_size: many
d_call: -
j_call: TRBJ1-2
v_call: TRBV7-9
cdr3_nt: TGTGCCAGCAGCCGTTACGACAGTAGGGATGGCTACACCTTC
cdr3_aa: CASSRYDSRDGYTF

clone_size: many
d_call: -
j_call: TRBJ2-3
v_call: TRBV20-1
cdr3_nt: TGCAGTGCTAGAGATCCCGGACTGGGAAACCGGCTGGCGCAGTATTTT
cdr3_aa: CSARDPGLGNRLAQYF

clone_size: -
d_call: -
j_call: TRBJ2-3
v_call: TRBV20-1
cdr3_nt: TGCAGTGCTAGAGATTTTCTGGATACGCAGTATTTT
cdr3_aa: CSARDFLDTQYF

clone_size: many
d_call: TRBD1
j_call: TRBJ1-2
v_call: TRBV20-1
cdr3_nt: TGCAGTGCTAGAGGCCAGGGGGCGCTTGGCTACACCTTC
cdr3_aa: CSARGQGALGYTF

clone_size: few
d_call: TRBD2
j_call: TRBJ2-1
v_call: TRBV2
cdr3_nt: TGTGCCAGCAGTGACACGGGACTAGCGGGCATTGAGCAGTTCTTC
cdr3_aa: CASSDTGLAGIEQFF

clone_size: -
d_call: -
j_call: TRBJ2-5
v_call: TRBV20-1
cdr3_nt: TGCAGTGCTAGGAGGTCCACTGGGGAGACCCAGTACTTC
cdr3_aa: CSARRSTGETQYF

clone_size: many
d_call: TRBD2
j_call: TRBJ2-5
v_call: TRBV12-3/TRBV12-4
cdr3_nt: TGTGCCAGCAGTTTGACGAGCGGGGGACAAGAGACCCAGTACTTC
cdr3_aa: CASSLTSGGQETQYF

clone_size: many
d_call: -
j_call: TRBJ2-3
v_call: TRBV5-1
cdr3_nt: TGCGCCAGCAGCTTGTTTCCGGGAATAGATACGCAGTATTTT
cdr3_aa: CASSLFPGIDTQYF

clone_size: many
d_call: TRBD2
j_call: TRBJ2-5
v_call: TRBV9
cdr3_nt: TGTGCCAGCAGCGTTGGACTAGCGGGAGGGCTGGAGACCCAGTACTTC
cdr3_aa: CASSVGLAGGLETQYF

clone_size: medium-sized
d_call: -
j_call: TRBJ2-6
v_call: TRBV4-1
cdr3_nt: TGCGCCAGCAGCCAAGGGAAGGACACCGGCGTCCTGACTTTC
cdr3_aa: CASSQGKDTGVLTF

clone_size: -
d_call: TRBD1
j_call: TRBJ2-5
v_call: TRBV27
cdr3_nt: TGTGCCAGCAGTTCCGGACAGGGCGAAAAGACCCAGTACTTC
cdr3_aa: CASSSGQGEKTQYF

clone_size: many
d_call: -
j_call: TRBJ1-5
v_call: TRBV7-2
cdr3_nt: TGTGCCAGCAGCGCAGTTGGCCGGAATCAGCCCCAGCATTTT
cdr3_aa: CASSAVGRNQPQHF

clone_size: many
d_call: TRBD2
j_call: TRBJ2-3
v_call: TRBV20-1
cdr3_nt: TGCAGTGCTAGTTCCCCCCTAGCGGGCAACTTCCTAGAGACAGATACGCAGTATTTT
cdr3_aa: CSASSPLAGNFLETDTQYF

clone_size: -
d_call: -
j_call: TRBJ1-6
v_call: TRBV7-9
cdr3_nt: TGTGCCAGCAGCTTTGATCGGGAAAGTTCACCCCTCCACTTT
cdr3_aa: CASSFDRESSPLHF

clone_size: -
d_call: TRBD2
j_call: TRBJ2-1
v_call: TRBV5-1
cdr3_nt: TGCGCCAGCAGCCTTGTAGCGGGAGGAGTCAATGAGCAGTTCTTC
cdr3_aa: CASSLVAGGVNEQFF

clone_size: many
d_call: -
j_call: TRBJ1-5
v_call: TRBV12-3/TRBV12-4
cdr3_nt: TGTGCCAGCAGTCGGGACATAATTAAAAAGCAGCCCCAGCATTTT
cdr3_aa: CASSRDIIKKQPQHF

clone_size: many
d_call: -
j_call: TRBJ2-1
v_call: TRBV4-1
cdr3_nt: TGCGCCAGCAGCCGGAGCCCCTCCCCAGAGAACAATGAGCAGTTCTTC
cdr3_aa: CASSRSPSPENNEQFF

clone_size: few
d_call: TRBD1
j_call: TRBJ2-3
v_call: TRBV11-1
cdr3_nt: TGTGCCAGCAGCCTGGACAGGGGTGATACGCAGTATTTT
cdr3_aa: CASSLDRGDTQYF

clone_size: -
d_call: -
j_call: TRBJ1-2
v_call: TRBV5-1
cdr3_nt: TGCGCCAGCAGCCCGCCTTCCCCCGCCTTAGAATATAAAGGCTACACCTTC
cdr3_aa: CASSPPSPALEYKGYTF

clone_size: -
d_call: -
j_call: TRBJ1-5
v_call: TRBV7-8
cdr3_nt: TGTGCCAGCAGCTTAGGGGGTGGCCAGCCCCAGAATTTT
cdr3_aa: CASSLGGGQPQNF

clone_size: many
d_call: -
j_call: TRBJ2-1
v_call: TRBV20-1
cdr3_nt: TGCAGTGCTAGACTGTTGGCGGCATACAATGAGCAGTTCTTC
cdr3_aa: CSARLLAAYNEQFF

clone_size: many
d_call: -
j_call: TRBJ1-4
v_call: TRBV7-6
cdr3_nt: TGTGCCAGCGGTTCGGGGCCTAATGAAAAACTGTTTTTT
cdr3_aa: CASGSGPNEKLFF

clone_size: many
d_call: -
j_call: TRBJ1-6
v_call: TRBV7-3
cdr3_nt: TGTGCCAGCAGCTTAGGCAGTGGAAATTCACCCCTCCACTTT
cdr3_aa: CASSLGSGNSPLHF

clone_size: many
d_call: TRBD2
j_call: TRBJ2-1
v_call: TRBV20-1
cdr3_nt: TGCAGTGCTAGAGACGCGGGACTAGCATCCAATGAGCAGTTCTTC
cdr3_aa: CSARDAGLASNEQFF

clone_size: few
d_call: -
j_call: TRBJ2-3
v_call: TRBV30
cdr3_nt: TGTGCCTGGAGCCCCGGACTGCGGGGCACAGATACGCAGTATTTT
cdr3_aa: CAWSPGLRGTDTQYF

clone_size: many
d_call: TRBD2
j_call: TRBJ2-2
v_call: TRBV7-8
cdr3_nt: TGTGCCAGCACCCGGGGGGAGGGGACCGGGGAGCTGTTTTTT
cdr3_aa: CASTRGEGTGELFF

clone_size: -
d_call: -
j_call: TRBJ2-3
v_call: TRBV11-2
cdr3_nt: TGTGCCAGCACCTTCGAGCGGAGCACAGATACGCAGTATTTT
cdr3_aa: CASTFERSTDTQYF

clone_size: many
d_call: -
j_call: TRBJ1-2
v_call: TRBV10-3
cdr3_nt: TGTGCCATCAGTGGACAACTTAACTATGGCTACACCTTC
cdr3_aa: CAISGQLNYGYTF

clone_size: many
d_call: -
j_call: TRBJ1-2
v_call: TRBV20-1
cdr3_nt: TGCACCCCCATTGGGAGGGTTGACTATGGCTACACCTTC
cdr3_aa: CTPIGRVDYGYTF

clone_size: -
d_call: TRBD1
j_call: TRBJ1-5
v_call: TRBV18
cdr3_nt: TGTGCCAGCTTTACGGGACAGCACAATCAGCCCCAGCATTTT
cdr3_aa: CASFTGQHNQPQHF

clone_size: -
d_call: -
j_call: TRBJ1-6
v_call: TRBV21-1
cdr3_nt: TGTGCCAGCAGCATTCCGGCCCTCCACTTT
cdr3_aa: CASSIPALHF

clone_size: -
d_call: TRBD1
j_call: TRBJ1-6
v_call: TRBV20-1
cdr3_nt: TGCAGTGCAACGAATCCCCGGACAGGCGGTATCCACTTT
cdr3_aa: CSATNPRTGGIHF

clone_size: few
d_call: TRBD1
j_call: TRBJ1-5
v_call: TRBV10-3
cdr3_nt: TGTGCCATCAGGGGACAGCCTAATCAGCCCCAGAATTTT
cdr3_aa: CAIRGQPNQPQNF

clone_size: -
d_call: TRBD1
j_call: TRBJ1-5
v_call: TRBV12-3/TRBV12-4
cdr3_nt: TGTGCCAGCGGCAGGGGGCCTCAGCCCCAGCATTTT
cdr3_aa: CASGRGPQPQHF

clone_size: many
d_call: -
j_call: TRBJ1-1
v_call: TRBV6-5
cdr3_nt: TGTGCCAGCAGTTACTCCCTAGGGAACACTGAAGCTTTCTTT
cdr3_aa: CASSYSLGNTEAFF

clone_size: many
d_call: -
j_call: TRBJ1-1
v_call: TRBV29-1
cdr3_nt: TGCAGCGTTGATCAAGGGAGGACTGAAGCTTTCTTT
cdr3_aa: CSVDQGRTEAFF

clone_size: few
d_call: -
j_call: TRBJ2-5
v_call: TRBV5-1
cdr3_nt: TGCGCCAGCAGCTTCGACGGGAGACAAGAGACCCAGTACTTC
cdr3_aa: CASSFDGRQETQYF

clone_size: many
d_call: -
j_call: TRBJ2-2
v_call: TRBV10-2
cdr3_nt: TGCGCCAGCAGGGCCGGGCGGGGGCTATCGAACACCGGGGAGCTGTTTTTT
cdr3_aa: CASRAGRGLSNTGELFF

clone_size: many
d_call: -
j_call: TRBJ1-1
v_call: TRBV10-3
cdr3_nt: TGTGCCATCAGTGAGTGGGAGGGGGAGTTGAACACTGAAGCTTTCTTT
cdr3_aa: CAISEWEGELNTEAFF

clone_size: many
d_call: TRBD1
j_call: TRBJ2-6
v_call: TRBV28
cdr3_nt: TGTGCCAGCACCTCCCCCGCAGGGGGAGAGGCTGGGGCCAACGTCCTGACTTTC
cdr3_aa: CASTSPAGGEAGANVLTF